These 23 T cell receptor beta chains came from one sample sequenced in a study of CD8 T cells in ankylosing spondylitis. Via MiXCR, TCRdb re-called the 5' RACE reads, giving one row per CDR3 protein. The repertoire consists of fewer than 400,000 distinct CDR3 sequences, with 8% occurring once and the leading ten covering roughly 15%. What these receptors recognize is not known. The study's findings and limits: It appeared that ankylosing spondylitis blood was characterized by a TCR beta motif of under ten highly homologous variants.

Source material: blood, either unsorted or a sorted T cell fraction (not recorded which). These receptors were collected from a male donor with ankylosing spondylitis.

At least ten counts were recorded for this clonotype. The V and J genes are TRBV27 and TRBJ2-7, with TRBD2 identical over 13 bases. The V segment lost 4 bases and the J segment 4 bases; nucleotides outside the gene matches: 4. Germline CDR1 MNHEY, CDR2 SMNVEV (reference sequence). This CDR3 comprises 15 residues. The CDR3 region has the DNA TGTGCCAGCAGTTCATGGACTAGCGGGAGATACGAGCAGTACTTC. Translating gives CASSSWTSGRYEQYF.

The rearrangement joins TRBV4-3 to TRBJ2-3; TRBD2 matches 14 bases. This CDR3 comprises 16 residues. With 4 bases clipped from V and 5 bases from J, the junction kept 5 bases outside the gene matches. Germline CDR1 LGHNA, CDR2 YSLEER. The CDR3 reads CASSPRGLAGVDTQYF. The CDR3 nucleotides read TGCGCCAGCAGCCCTAGGGGACTAGCGGGAGTAGATACGCAGTATTTT.

This clonotype was seen ten or more times. The genes are TRBV3-1 and TRBJ1-2, with TRBD1 matching 9 bases. The CDR3 is made up of 18 amino acids. Looked up from germline, CDR1 is LGHDT and CDR2 is YNNKEL (reference sequence). The ends lost 2 bases at V and 4 bases at J; junction bases unmatched: 14. CDR3 sequence: CASSQTGTGRSGRYGYTF. The CDR3 region has the DNA TGTGCCAGCAGCCAAACCGGGACAGGGAGGTCAGGGCGCTATGGCTACACCTTC.

The rearrangement joins TRBV27 to TRBJ1-2; perhaps TRBD1 as D (6 bases). Germline lookup yields CDR1 MNHEY and CDR2 SMNVEV (reference sequence). Trimming cost V 2 bases and J 4 bases, with 14 bases left between them. The CDR3 has 15 residues. The CDR3 sequence: CASSLRTAPSYGYTF. In DNA form, the CDR3 reads TGTGCCAGCAGTTTAAGGACAGCTCCCAGCTATGGCTACACCTTC.

This clonotype came up a few times. V and J are TRBV7-2 and TRBJ2-7; D is undetermined. Trimming shortened V by 7 bases and J by 1 base, and 14 bases separated the two germline ends. Germline V gene sequence: CDR1 SGHTA, CDR2 FQGNSA. This CDR3 is 14 amino acids long. This chain's CDR3 is CASIEPGISYEQYF. The CDR3, as DNA: TGTGCCAGCATCGAGCCGGGCATATCCTACGAGCAGTACTTC.

Only a few counts were recorded for this clonotype. This chain uses TRBV6-2 or TRBV6-3 with TRBJ2-7; TRBD1 matches 9 bases. The CDR3 spans 16 residues. From germline, CDR1 is MNHEY and CDR2 SVGEGT. The V segment lost 6 bases and the J segment 3 bases; nucleotides outside the gene matches: 12. The CDR3 loop is CASSQRPGQGYYEQYF. In nucleotides, the CDR3 is TGTGCCAGCAGCCAAAGGCCGGGACAGGGATACTACGAGCAGTACTTC.

This clonotype was counted ten times or more. The chain carries TRBV28 and TRBJ2-1; 14 bases are shared with TRBD2. V lost 3 bases, J lost 0 bases, and 4 bases stayed unmatched. CDR1 is MDHEN, CDR2 SYDVKM, per germline. The CDR3 covers 18 residues. The CDR3 is CASSLGLAGVSSYNEQFF. CDR3 bases: TGTGCCAGCAGTTTGGGACTAGCGGGAGTAAGCTCCTACAATGAGCAGTTCTTC. Full variable domain (remainder filled in from reference TRBV28 and TRBJ2-1): DVKVTQSSRYLVKRTGEKVFLECVQDMDHENMFWYRQDPGLGLRLIYFSYDVKMKEKGDIPEGYSVSREKKERFSLILESASTNQTSMYLCASSLGLAGVSSYNEQFFGPGTRLTVL.

In this sample, this clonotype turned up a few times. The chain has TRBV12-3 or TRBV12-4 and TRBJ2-2; tentative D call: TRBD1 (5 bases). CDR3 length equals 14 residues. Deletions cut 6 bases from V and 6 bases from J, with 14 bases between. The DNA of the CDR3 is TGTGCCAGCAGGCCCCTAATAGGGGCCGGGGAGCTGTTTTTT. Translated, it gives CASRPLIGAGELFF.

The chain links TRBV7-8 to TRBJ1-5; TRBD1 is a possible D gene (5 bases). V gave up 5 bases and J gave up 5 bases, with 16 bases separating them. The CDR3 sequence is 15 residues long. CDR1 is SGHVS, CDR2 FQNEAQ, per germline. In nucleotides, the CDR3 is TGTGCCAGCAGCAAGAAAGGGGCCCGCGATCAGCCCCAGCATTTT. It encodes CASSKKGARDQPQHF.

This rearrangement joins TRBV27 to TRBJ2-1; 14 nucleotides line up with TRBD2. CDR3 length: 15 residues. V lost 6 bases, J lost 14 bases, and 12 bases stayed unmatched. The germline CDR1 and CDR2 sequences are MNHEY and SMNVEV (reference sequence). The CDR3 sequence is CASSSGLAGDMAEFF. The CDR3 DNA sequence: TGTGCCAGCAGCTCGGGACTAGCGGGAGACATGGCTGAGTTCTTC.

This clonotype was observed a few times. The chain links TRBV9 to TRBJ2-1; 10 bases match TRBD2. The CDR3 consists of 16 residues. The V segment lost 3 bases and the J segment 8 bases; nucleotides outside the gene matches: 11. The germline V gene has CDR1 SGDLS and CDR2 YYNGEE. The CDR3 sequence: CASSAQREGQLYEQFF. In DNA form, the CDR3 reads TGTGCCAGCAGCGCACAGCGGGAGGGACAGTTGTATGAGCAGTTCTTC. Based on the CDR3 plus reference TRBV9 and TRBJ2-1, the full variable domain is DSGVTQTPKHLITATGQRVTLRCSPRSGDLSVYWYQQSLDQGLQFLIQYYNGEERAKGNILERFSAQQFPDLHSELNLSSLELGDSALYFCASSAQREGQLYEQFFGPGTRLTVL.

This clonotype has just a few counts. The chain is built from TRBV28 and TRBJ2-5; D not certain. CDR1 is MDHEN and CDR2 is SYDVKM in the germline V gene. V was cut by 2 bases and J by 5 bases, with 12 bases left in between. This CDR3 contains 14 residues. Here the CDR3 DNA reads TGTGCCAGCAGTTTACAGGATTCTTCGGAGACCCAGTACTTC. Protein sequence: CASSLQDSSETQYF.

In this sample, this clonotype turned up a few times. The genes are TRBV20-1 and TRBJ2-1; 7 nucleotides line up with TRBD1. J lost 7 bases, V lost 4 bases, and 10 bases had no gene match. CDR1 and CDR2 (germline): DFQATT, SNEGSKA (reference sequence). The CDR3 extends over 14 amino acids. CDR3 residues: CSAISRQGLNEQFF. The DNA of the CDR3 is TGCAGTGCTATAAGTAGACAGGGTCTGAATGAGCAGTTCTTC.

The sample holds many counts of this clonotype. V is TRBV3-1 and J is TRBJ2-1; 10 bases map to TRBD2. Germline CDR1 LGHDT, CDR2 YNNKEL (reference sequence). The CDR3 extends over 16 amino acids. Losses at the gene ends were 6 bases for V and 0 bases for J; bases not matched to a gene: 5. In DNA form, the CDR3 reads TGTGCCAGCAGTCGACCTAGCGGGAGCTCCTACAATGAGCAGTTCTTC. This codes for CASSRPSGSSYNEQFF.

The J gene is TRBJ1-1, the V gene TRBV19, with D tentatively TRBD1 (6 bases). Trimming shortened V by 4 bases and J by 6 bases, and 18 bases separated the two germline ends. CDR1 LNHDA and CDR2 SQIVND come from the germline V gene (reference sequence). This CDR3 region has 15 residues. DNA of the CDR3: TGTGCCAGTAGTACGACAAAGGGGGTCTTATCTGAAGCTTTCTTT. Translated, it gives CASSTTKGVLSEAFF.

In its sample, this clonotype was seen many times. This chain links TRBV2 with TRBJ2-5, with D maybe TRBD2 (5 bases). CDR1 and CDR2 from the germline V gene are SNHLY and FYNNEI. The CDR3 consists of 14 residues. The germline V and J ends were trimmed by 6 bases and 1 base, with 12 bases remaining between them. The CDR3 sequence is CASRALRAQETQYF. The CDR3 coding sequence is TGTGCCAGCAGGGCACTGAGGGCCCAAGAGACCCAGTACTTC.

The chain links TRBV29-1 to TRBJ2-3; D is undetermined. Per the germline V gene, CDR1 is SQVTM and CDR2 is ANQGSEA. The CDR3 runs to 12 residues. Between the trimmed V and J ends, which lost 5 bases and 2 bases, there was a span of 8 bases. Here the CDR3 reads CSVRTVTDTQYF. In DNA form, the CDR3 reads TGCAGCGTTCGGACGGTCACAGATACGCAGTATTTT.

The chain uses TRBV16 and TRBJ1-1; the match to TRBD1 covers 8 bases. This CDR3 has 15 amino acids. V lost 1 base to trimming and J lost 5 bases; unmatched junction nucleotides: 6. CDR1 KGHSY and CDR2 FQNENV come from the germline V gene. CDR3 loop: CASSQFQGARTEAFF. CDR3 nucleotide sequence: TGTGCCAGCAGCCAATTTCAGGGGGCGAGGACTGAAGCTTTCTTT. The complete variable domain, with remaining parts taken from reference TRBV16 and TRBJ1-1, reads GEEVAQTPKHLVRGEGQKAKLYCAPIKGHSYVFWYQQVLKNEFKFLISFQNENVFDETGMPKERFSAKCLPNSPCSLEIQATKLEDSAVYFCASSQFQGARTEAFFGQGTRLTVV.

This clonotype was seen repeatedly, ten times or more. V is TRBV29-1 and J is TRBJ2-7, with a possible D match to TRBD2 (5 bases). The CDR3 has 11 residues. CDR1 and CDR2 from the germline V gene are SQVTM and ANQGSEA. Trimming removed 7 bases at V and 9 bases at J, with 16 bases between. CDR3 region: CSAAESGRQYF. CDR3 in DNA: TGCAGCGCCGCGGAGTCTGGGAGGCAGTACTTC.

This clonotype was seen more than once but under ten times. The V and J genes are TRBV20-1 and TRBJ2-7; 8 bases agree with TRBD1. Unmatched junction bases numbered 9, after V lost 5 bases and J lost 0 bases. The germline V gene has CDR1 DFQATT and CDR2 SNEGSKA (reference sequence). The CDR3 is 15 residues long. As DNA, the CDR3 is TGCAGTGCTGGCGGACCGGGACAGGACTCCTACGAGCAGTACTTC. Translated: CSAGGPGQDSYEQYF.

This clonotype was seen ten or more times. This chain connects TRBV12-3 or TRBV12-4 to TRBJ1-2, with no clear D. Trimming removed 4 bases from V and 4 bases from J, with 13 bases in between. CDR3 length: 14 residues. The CDR3 DNA reads TGTGCCAGCAGTTCAAGGACCTTTACCTATGGCTACACCTTC. Its translation: CASSSRTFTYGYTF.

This clonotype showed up just a few times. J is TRBJ2-1 and V is TRBV19; D possibly corresponds to TRBD2 (6 bases). V was pared by 1 base and J by 2 bases, with 9 bases between. CDR3 size: 15 residues. Germline V gene sequence: CDR1 LNHDA, CDR2 SQIVND (reference sequence). The CDR3 reads CASSIAGAAYNEQFF. CDR3 nucleotides: TGTGCCAGTAGTATAGCGGGAGCGGCCTACAATGAGCAGTTCTTC.

This clonotype was counted at least ten times. This chain connects TRBV7-2 to TRBJ1-3; D unclear. Germline assignment: CDR1 SGHTA and CDR2 FQGNSA. The ends were cut back, 4 bases at V and 11 bases at J, with 15 bases in the middle. The CDR3 runs to 13 residues. The CDR3 is CASSSGPSQAIYF. The CDR3 bases are TGTGCCAGCAGCTCCGGACCGAGCCAGGCCATATATTTT.